This T cell receptor (beta chain) was identified during a study of prognosis after radiotherapy for stage I lung cancer. Study-wide context: The non-small cell lung cancer patients were all regarded as unsuitable for surgery on medical grounds. Around twelve patients' tumors were adenocarcinoma, and about seven patients' tumors were squamous cell carcinoma. With a biologically effective dose of at least 100 Gy, radiotherapy took the form of SBRT split into 3 to 5 fractions.

Blood draws of roughly 6 milliliters of peripheral blood occurred at each of two time points. TCR beta CDR3 amplification from genomic DNA was performed by two-round multiplex PCR. The first PCR round targeted every TRBV and TRBJ gene with specific primers. TCRdb reprocessed the multiplex PCR reads with MiXCR, giving one entry per CDR3 protein. The sample yields approximately 25,000 distinct CDR3 sequences, 35% to 55% seen once. The CDR3 covers 18 residues. V was pared by 4 bases and J by 0 bases, with 10 bases of the junction left unmatched. The germline gives CDR1 MNHEY, CDR2 SVGEGT. Sequencing was performed on PBMCs, taken before or after stereotactic body radiation therapy (not recorded which). The receptor was derived from a donor aged 50 or older with non-small cell lung cancer. V is TRBV6-2 or TRBV6-3 and J is TRBJ2-2, with 8 bases that match TRBD2. The CDR3 nucleotides are TGTGCCAGCAGTTCTCTTCGGGGGGGCAGCGCGAACACCGGGGAGCTGTTTTTT. Translated, it gives CASSSLRGGSANTGELFF.